This T cell receptor (beta chain) was recovered during a study of vaccination and CD4 T cells after COVID-19. Study-level results: Spike mono-reactivity was evident in 304 of the 307 vaccine-specific clones derived from convalescent patients.

This clonotype appeared a few times. No antigen is known for it. Stated treatment: approximately nine-day PBMC culture with coronavirus spike peptide pools or control peptides (ViraFEST assay). The unexposed donor's CD4+ T cells were collected before the COVID-19 pandemic (2011-2018). With peptide pools, ViraFEST first expanded antigen-specific T cells and afterwards sequenced their TCRs. V lost 3 bases and J lost 0; bases outside the gene matches: 7. CDR3 size: 18 residues. Cultured CD4+ T cells had their DNA profiled by the Oncomine TCR Beta short-read assay. MiXCR, run by TCRdb on the PCR reads, gives a single entry per CDR3 protein. Of about 4,000 distinct CDR3 sequences in the sample, 60% to 80% are singletons; the top ten hold 37%.

The J gene is TRBJ2-1, the V gene TRBV12-3 or TRBV12-4; 11 nucleotides match TRBD2. The sequence came from a human donor in good health. Sequencing was done on a sample of CD4+ T cells from blood, cultured in vitro. The CDR3 DNA is TGTGCCAGCAGTTTTACTAGCGGGGGCTGGATCTCCTACAATGAGCAGTTCTTC. It specifies CASSFTSGGWISYNEQFF.